This T cell receptor (beta chain) is from a study of T cell responses to AZD1222 COVID-19 vaccine. With respect to this clone: Its antigen is unidentified.

Study-wide findings and caveats: Spike as a whole was targeted by vaccine-associated CD4 TCRs, dominant at 160-218 and 743-854. The donors showed a predominance of white British ancestry and of females, with possible underestimation of clonal diversity.

Clones were read by immunoSEQ multiplex PCR, and TCRdb kept only the in-frame ones, dropping some. The sample consists of 150,000 to 200,000 clones, about 90% of them appearing once. The CDR3 is 13 amino acids. Between the trimmed V and J ends, which lost 7 bases and 2 bases, there was a span of 12 bases. Germline V gene data show CDR1 as MNHEY and CDR2 as SVGAGI. The sequencing used peripheral blood, collected 28 days after the second AZD1222 dose. The chain carries TRBV6-5 and TRBJ2-7; D is possibly TRBD1 (6 bases). This receptor was obtained from an adult who received the AZD1222 COVID-19 vaccine. The DNA of the CDR3 is TGTGCCAGCACCAAGACAGGTACCTACGAGCAGTACTTC. This codes for CASTKTGTYEQYF.